This T cell receptor beta chain was recorded in a study of cytomegalovirus exposure and HLA in healthy donors. PCR used 60 Vbeta primers and 13 Jbeta primers. Assay: immunoSEQ multiplex PCR; the TCRdb copy retains only in-frame clones and omits some. The repertoire holds 100,000 to 150,000 clones, with around 77% as singletons. The CDR3 contains 16 residues. The receptor's source is a male donor in good health and CMV-seropositive. The sample consisted of PBMCs. The chain is built from TRBV1 and TRBJ2-5; TRBD2, the D gene given by the table, was not confirmed from the DNA. The J call may be mistaken, given a closer DNA end match to TRBJ2-7. TRBV1 corresponds to a pseudogene. The CDR3 spells CTSSQSSGGGSYEQYF. CDR3 sequence (DNA): TGCACCAGCAGCCAGTCTAGCGGGGGCGGATCCTACGAGCAGTACTTC.